This T cell receptor beta chain was identified during a study of T-cell memory formation after mild COVID-19. TCRdb used MiXCR to reprocess the 5' RACE reads, holding one entry per CDR3 protein. Of roughly 550,000 distinct CDR3 sequences in the sample, around 21% were seen once. This clonotype was seen only a few times. Germline-derived CDR1 and CDR2 are SEHNR and FQNEAQ (reference sequence). CDR3 length: 17 residues. V was pared by 8 bases and J by 4 bases, with 11 bases of the junction left unmatched. The sequence was collected from an adult woman who had mild COVID-19 (a few samples of this study predate the infection). Cell type and time point are not known. The chain has TRBV7-9 and TRBJ2-3; 14 bases line up with TRBD2. Sequencing was performed on PBMCs or a T cell subset sorted from them (not recorded which). CDR3 coding DNA: TGTGCCAGCGCACCGACTAGCGGGAGGGCCATGGCAGATACGCAGTATTTT. It specifies CASAPTSGRAMADTQYF.